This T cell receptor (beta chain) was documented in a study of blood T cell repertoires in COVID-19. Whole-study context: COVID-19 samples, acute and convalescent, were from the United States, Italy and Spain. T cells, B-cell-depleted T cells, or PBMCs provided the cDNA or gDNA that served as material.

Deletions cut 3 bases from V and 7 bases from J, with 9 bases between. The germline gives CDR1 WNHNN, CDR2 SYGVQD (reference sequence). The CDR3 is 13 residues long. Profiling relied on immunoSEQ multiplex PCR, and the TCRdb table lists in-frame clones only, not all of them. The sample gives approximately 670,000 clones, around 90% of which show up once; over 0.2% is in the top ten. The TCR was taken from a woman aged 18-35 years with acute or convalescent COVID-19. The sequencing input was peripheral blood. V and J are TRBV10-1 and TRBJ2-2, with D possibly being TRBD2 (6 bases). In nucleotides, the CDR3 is TGCGCCAGCAGTGACTCGCGGGGCGGGGAGCTGTTTTTT. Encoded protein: CASSDSRGGELFF.